This is a list of T cell receptor beta chains from one sample in a study of shared clonotypes between healthy human individuals. Here immunoSEQ multiplex PCR was the method, and the copy in TCRdb shows in-frame clones only, minus some. The sample has 2.5 million or so clones, approximately 92% seen once; the top ten hold 0.14%. The sample comprised naive CD4+ T cells sorted from blood. Receptors originate from a man younger than 35 in good health. CDR3s include the opening cysteine and the closing phenylalanine or tryptophan. D genes are given only for firm matches.

J,D,V,CDR3,DNA
TRBJ1-1,NA,TRBV11-2,CASSLSWENTEAFF,TGTGCCAGCAGCTTATCTTGGGAAAACACTGAAGCTTTCTTT
TRBJ2-7,NA,TRBV6-5,CASSSGVYEQYF,TGTGCCAGCAGTTCCGGGGTCTACGAGCAGTACTTC
TRBJ2-7,NA,TRBV28,CASSSTAGWVHEQYF,TGTGCCAGCAGTTCCACTGCTGGATGGGTCCACGAGCAGTACTTC
TRBJ2-1,NA,TRBV9,CASSTRLRVASNEQFF,TGTGCCAGCAGCACCCGTCTGAGGGTAGCTTCCAATGAGCAGTTCTTC
TRBJ1-2,NA,TRBV28,CASSREGYGYTF,TGTGCCAGCAGTAGGGAAGGATATGGCTACACCTTC
TRBJ2-3,NA,TRBV5-1,CASSFPSDTQYF,TGCGCCAGCAGCTTCCCTTCGGATACGCAGTATTTT
TRBJ2-1,TRBD2,TRBV7-2,CASREPGGNEQFF,TGTGCCAGCAGGGAACCGGGGGGCAATGAGCAGTTCTTC
TRBJ1-5,NA,TRBV27,CASSTSPIQPQHF,TGTGCCAGCAGTACGAGTCCCATTCAGCCCCAGCATTTT
TRBJ1-6,NA,TRBV5-4,CASSRDWVDSPLHF,TGTGCCAGCAGCCGGGATTGGGTTGATTCACCCCTCCACTTT
TRBJ2-3,NA,TRBV7-2,CASSLGTAYAYQSTDTQYF,TGTGCCAGCAGCTTAGGGACGGCATACGCCTACCAAAGCACAGATACGCAGTATTTT
TRBJ1-5,TRBD1,TRBV6-5,CASSSAGTGDVF,TGTGCCAGCAGTTCAGCCGGGACAGGGGACGTTTTT
TRBJ2-2,TRBD1,TRBV6-6,CASNQGGQGAGELFF,TGTGCCAGCAACCAAGGGGGACAGGGGGCCGGGGAGCTGTTTTTT
TRBJ2-2,TRBD1,TRBV11-3,CASSEGGQGTGELFF,TGTGCCAGCAGCGAAGGGGGCCAGGGTACCGGGGAGCTGTTTTTT
TRBJ2-3,TRBD2,TRBV7-9,CASSSYELAGGTDTQYF,TGTGCCAGCAGCTCATACGAGCTAGCGGGAGGAACAGATACGCAGTATTTT
TRBJ2-2,TRBD2,TRBV29-1,CSVVAGGLNTGELFF,TGCAGCGTTGTAGCGGGGGGTCTGAACACCGGGGAGCTGTTTTTT
TRBJ1-2,TRBD1,TRBV5-4,CASSLGTGAGGYTF,TGTGCCAGCAGCTTGGGGACAGGGGCCGGTGGCTACACCTTC